This record concerns one T cell receptor (beta chain) sequence. After removal of 9 bases from V and 6 bases from J, the junction contained 12 bases not matched to a gene. The V gene's germline CDR1 is SGHNT and CDR2 YYREEE (reference sequence). The CDR3 runs to 14 residues. The source of the sample is a study of cytomegalovirus exposure and HLA in healthy donors. The PCR used 60 Vbeta and 13 Jbeta primers. Libraries were prepared by immunoSEQ multiplex PCR; TCRdb keeps only in-frame clonotypes and omits some of them. The sample has approximately 100,000 clones, about 80% seen once. This receptor was taken from a woman in her thirties or forties in good health and CMV-seronegative. Sample: PBMCs. The J gene is TRBJ2-1, the V gene TRBV5-4; 7 bases fit TRBD2. CDR3: CATERGEVFNEQFF. The CDR3, as DNA: TGTGCCACCGAGCGGGGAGAGGTATTCAATGAGCAGTTCTTC.